The subject of this entry is one T cell receptor (beta chain). The data are from a study of regulatory dendritic cells for organ transplantation. Only in-frame clones appear in the TCRdb table, and some are missing; sequencing was by immunoSEQ multiplex PCR. The sample yields about 38,000 clones, around 90% seen once. The CDR3 spans 14 residues. V lost 1 base and J 1 base, leaving 8 bases between the germline ends. Looked up from germline, CDR1 is SGHVS and CDR2 is FQNEAQ. The receptor was derived from a human donor in good health. The sample consisted of naive CD8+ T cells from blood. The subset here: CD45RA+ naive T cells. This chain uses TRBV7-8 with TRBJ2-7; D gene uncertain. For the CDR3, the DNA is TGTGCCAGCAGCTTAGTTGGGATATCCTACGAGCAGTACTTC. Translating it yields CASSLVGISYEQYF.